These 8 T cell receptor beta chains were sequenced from one sample in a study of T cell responses to AZD1222 COVID-19 vaccine. The repertoire was sequenced with immunoSEQ multiplex PCR; TCRdb's copy has only in-frame clones and lacks some. There are 140,000 to 150,000 clones in the sample; roughly 92% occur only once, and approximately 1.7% lies in the top ten. The sample in question was peripheral blood, obtained on day 0 of AZD1222 vaccination. The receptors originated from an adult in good health.

This sequence joins TRBV3-1 (or the pseudogene TRBV3-2) and TRBJ2-7; D unclear. CDR1 is LGHDT and CDR2 is YNNKEL in the germline V gene (reference sequence). The CDR3 is 13 amino acids. V was shortened by 0 bases and J by 4 bases, with 7 bases between the two germline ends. The CDR3 is CASSQDPRYEQYF. DNA for the CDR3: TGTGCCAGCAGCCAAGATCCTCGTTACGAGCAGTACTTC.

The CDR3 DNA reads TGTGCCAGCAGCTTAAAAGGGGCTAGCGGCTACAATGAGCAGTTCTTC. Its translation: CASSLKGASGYNEQFF. V is TRBV7-3 and J is TRBJ2-1, with 7 nucleotides matching TRBD2. Germline values: CDR1 SGHTA, CDR2 FQGTGA. V lost 1 base to trimming and J lost 3 bases; unmatched junction nucleotides: 6. The CDR3 has 16 residues.

This clone was observed a handful of times. The chain carries TRBV5-1 and TRBJ1-1, with D perhaps TRBD1 (6 bases). V gave up 4 bases and J gave up 4 bases, with 17 bases separating them. The CDR3 spans 15 residues. Looked up from germline, CDR1 is SGHRS and CDR2 is YFSETQ. CDR3 sequence: CASSPRQVSSTEAFF. Written as DNA, the CDR3 is TGCGCCAGCAGCCCGAGACAGGTCTCGTCCACTGAAGCTTTCTTT.

V gene TRBV27 combines with J gene TRBJ2-3; unclear D gene. CDR1 is MNHEY and CDR2 is SMNVEV in the germline V gene (reference sequence). There are 13 residues in the CDR3. The V gene lost 4 bases and the J gene lost 5 bases, with 10 bases spanning the gap. The CDR3 DNA sequence: TGTGCCAGCAGTTACCAGTTCAAAGATACGCAGTATTTT. Protein: CASSYQFKDTQYF.

The V and J genes are TRBV25-1 and TRBJ1-5; D unclear. The V end lost 5 bases, the J end lost 0 bases, and 11 bases lay between the germline ends. Germline CDR1 and CDR2: MGHDK and SYGVNS. CDR3 length equals 15 residues. The CDR3 sequence: CASSKGFYSNQPQHF. The CDR3 nucleotides read TGTGCCAGCAGTAAGGGATTTTATAGCAATCAGCCCCAGCATTTT. Complete variable domain (other parts from reference TRBV25-1 and TRBJ1-5): EADIYQTPRYLVIGTGKKITLECSQTMGHDKMYWYQQDPGMELHLIHYSYGVNSTEKGDLSSESTVSRIRTEHFPLTLESARPSHTSQYLCASSKGFYSNQPQHFGDGTRLSIL.

The rearrangement uses TRBV13 and TRBJ2-7; the D gene is possibly TRBD1 (6 bases). Germline V gives CDR1 PRHDT, CDR2 FYEKMQ (reference sequence). V was pared by 5 bases and J by 0 bases, with 17 bases between. CDR3 length: 16 residues. This CDR3 is CASSTLTGTTSYEQYF. The CDR3 nucleotides are TGTGCCAGCAGCACCTTGACAGGTACGACCTCCTACGAGCAGTACTTC.

The chain recombines TRBV13 with TRBJ1-1; the D gene is possibly TRBD1 (6 bases). Germline lookup yields CDR1 PRHDT and CDR2 FYEKMQ (reference sequence). This CDR3 has 14 residues. V gave up 3 bases and J gave up 4 bases, with 12 bases separating them. CDR3 coding DNA: TGTGCCAGCAGCTTGTACAGGGCCGGCACTGAAGCTTTCTTT. Amino acids: CASSLYRAGTEAFF. Complete variable domain (other parts from reference TRBV13 and TRBJ1-1): AAGVIQSPRHLIKEKRETATLKCYPIPRHDTVYWYQQGPGQDPQFLISFYEKMQSDKGSIPDRFSAQQFSDYHSELNMSSLELGDSALYFCASSLYRAGTEAFFGQGTRLTVV.

Concerning this clone: The same CDR3 also results from other DNA sequences found in this sample. The chain has TRBV7-2 and TRBJ1-5, with D unclear. Germline assignment: CDR1 SGHTA and CDR2 FQGNSA. Trimming removed 5 bases from V and 4 bases from J, with 9 bases in between. The CDR3 is 13 amino acids. In DNA form, the CDR3 reads TGTGCCAGCAGCCTAGAAGTAAATCAGCCCCAGCATTTT. Its protein is CASSLEVNQPQHF.